This T cell receptor (beta chain) was sequenced during a study of shared clonotypes between healthy human individuals. Notes on the study in general: Relative to memory subsets, naive subsets generally showed larger estimated richness.

CD45RO-negative CD8 cells positively selected for CCR7 made up the naive population, which excluded terminally differentiated effector memory CD45RA+ cells. The donors were all Caucasian adults (living in Nashville, Tennessee). Points on this clone: Antigen unknown.

The authors loaded 200 ng DNA, around 30,000 T cell genomes, into sorted-subset replicate PCRs. Measured with immunoSEQ multiplex PCR; TCRdb has only the in-frame clones, and not every one. The sample lists roughly 570,000 clones, 95% to 98% occurring once. V was cut by 1 base and J by 2 bases, with 9 bases left in between. This CDR3 contains 14 residues. Germline loops: CDR1 SGHRS, CDR2 YFSETQ. The sequencing input was naive CD8+ T cells sorted from blood. The clonotype comes from a man younger than 45 in good health. V usage is TRBV5-1 and J usage is TRBJ2-5; no clear D gene. The chain's CDR3 is CASSLWDGQETQYF. DNA for the CDR3: TGCGCCAGCAGCTTGTGGGATGGTCAAGAGACCCAGTACTTC.